The 26 T cell receptor beta chains in this list originate from one sample, sequenced in a study of cytomegalovirus exposure and HLA in healthy donors. PCR was performed using 60 Vbeta and 13 Jbeta primers. TCRdb's copy holds only in-frame clones and misses some; the assay was immunoSEQ multiplex PCR. Here the sample spans about 190,000 clones, roughly four fifths being singletons. The specimen sequenced was PBMCs. The receptors derive from a woman between 18 and 29 years old in good health and CMV-seronegative.

This chain connects TRBV28 to TRBJ1-5; possible D gene TRBD1, 6 bases. There are 15 residues in the CDR3. Trimming took off 5 bases at V and 2 bases at J, with 13 bases between the two ends. Looked up from germline, CDR1 is MDHEN and CDR2 is SYDVKM. CDR3: CASSLRGMGNQPQHF. As DNA, the CDR3 is TGTGCCAGCAGTCTCAGGGGCATGGGCAATCAGCCCCAGCATTTT.

The chain carries TRBV9 and TRBJ2-3; 11 bases map to TRBD2. Germline values: CDR1 SGDLS, CDR2 YYNGEE. This CDR3 has 16 amino acids. J gave up 6 bases and V 0 bases, and 6 bases lay outside the gene matches. CDR3 nucleotide sequence: TGTGCCAGCAGCGTAGGGACTAGCGGGTTCGGGGATACGCAGTATTTT. Its translation: CASSVGTSGFGDTQYF.

The chain recombines TRBV7-6 with TRBJ2-4; a weak D match, TRBD1 (6 bases). V lost 6 bases to trimming and J lost 0 bases, with 12 bases between them. The CDR3 sequence is 15 residues long. Germline CDR1 is SGHVS and CDR2 is FNYEAQ. CDR3 protein: CASSTGFQAKNIQYF. CDR3 nucleotides: TGTGCCAGCAGTACAGGGTTCCAAGCCAAAAACATTCAGTACTTC.

The chain uses TRBV2 and TRBJ2-7; 7 nucleotides line up with TRBD1. V lost 6 bases, J lost 3 bases, and 5 bases stayed unmatched. The germline V gene has CDR1 SNHLY and CDR2 FYNNEI. CDR3 length: 13 amino acids. The CDR3 loop reads CASRRQGIYEQYV. The CDR3 bases are TGTGCCAGCAGAAGACAGGGTATCTACGAGCAGTACGTC.

The chain uses TRBV7-9 and TRBJ2-7, with TRBD1 as a possible D gene (5 bases). Trimming removed 1 base at V and 0 bases at J, with 13 bases between. This CDR3 comprises 16 residues. The germline V gene encodes CDR1 SEHNR and CDR2 FQNEAQ (reference sequence). In nucleotides, the CDR3 is TGTGCCAGCAGCTTAGGGATCGACAGTAGCTCCTACGAGCAGTACGTC. Translated: CASSLGIDSSSYEQYV.

Worth noting for this clone: An end of the junction does not agree with germline; a read error may underlie this. The rearrangement links TRBV6-1 to TRBJ1-5; 8 bases are shared with TRBD1. The CDR3 is 15 residues long. Per the germline V gene, CDR1 is MNHNS and CDR2 is SASEGT. As DNA, the CDR3 is TGTGCCAGCAGAGCGGACAGGGCTAGCACTCAGCCCCAGCATTTT. Translating gives CASRADRASTQPQHF.

The sample holds a few counts of this clone. The chain has TRBV2 and TRBJ2-7; TRBD1 matches at 9 bases. Trimming removed 6 bases from V and 5 bases from J; junction bases left unmatched: 8. Looked up from germline, CDR1 is SNHLY and CDR2 is FYNNEI. The CDR3 totals 14 residues. CDR3 protein: CASSDPGQGDEQYF. CDR3 nucleotides: TGTGCCAGCAGCGATCCGGGACAGGGCGACGAGCAGTACTTC.

This chain links TRBV19 with TRBJ1-1, with a possible D match to TRBD1 (5 bases). Trimming removed 1 base at V and 3 bases at J, with 6 bases between. CDR1 LNHDA and CDR2 SQIVND come from the germline V gene (reference sequence). This CDR3 has 13 amino acids. The CDR3 spells CASSIARDTEAFF. The CDR3 DNA is TGTGCCAGTAGTATAGCCAGGGACACTGAAGCTTTCTTT.

The rearrangement uses TRBV7-8 and TRBJ1-4; D remains unclear. V lost 5 bases and J lost 0, with 10 bases in between. CDR1 and CDR2 (germline): SGHVS, FQNEAQ. The CDR3 extends over 15 amino acids. The CDR3 loop is CASSLLRATNEKLFF. As DNA, the CDR3 is TGTGCCAGCAGCCTACTGCGTGCAACTAATGAAAAACTGTTTTTT.

CDR3 sequence (DNA): TGCGCCAGCAGCCAAGATAGACAGGGGGACACCGGGGAGCTGTTTTTT. Its translation: CASSQDRQGDTGELFF. This sequence joins TRBV4-3 and TRBJ2-2; 9 bases fit TRBD1. This CDR3 spans 16 amino acids. V dropped 0 bases and J dropped 3; count of bases not matched to a gene: 2. Per the germline V gene, CDR1 is LGHNA and CDR2 is YSLEER.

This clone came up a few times. The CDR3 loop reads CASSLEPRGETQYF. In nucleotides, the CDR3 is TGCGCCAGCAGCTTGGAGCCCAGGGGAGAGACCCAGTACTTC. The chain uses TRBV5-1 and TRBJ2-5, with D possibly being TRBD1 (6 bases). Trimming removed 0 bases from V and 4 bases from J, with 10 bases in between. The CDR3 totals 14 residues. In germline, CDR1 is SGHRS, CDR2 YFSETQ.

This clone has only a few counts. The chain combines TRBV4-3 with TRBJ2-7; 8 bases line up with TRBD1. The germline V gene has CDR1 LGHNA and CDR2 YSLEER. V lost 3 bases, J lost 2 bases, and 6 bases stayed unmatched. The CDR3 is made up of 15 amino acids. The DNA for the CDR3 is TGCGCCAGCAGCCATAAACAGGGGGTTGCCTACGAGCAGTACTTC. Protein sequence: CASSHKQGVAYEQYF.

The V gene is TRBV6-5, the J gene TRBJ2-1; D is possibly TRBD2 (6 bases). This CDR3 contains 15 residues. Germline CDR1 reads MNHEY; CDR2 reads SVGAGI. V was trimmed by 0 bases and J by 2 bases, leaving 8 bases between them. This CDR3 is CASSYSPGAYNEQFF. The CDR3 DNA is TGTGCCAGCAGTTACTCCCCGGGGGCCTACAATGAGCAGTTCTTC.

This chain connects TRBV6-5 to TRBJ1-1; a weak D match, TRBD1 (5 bases). Between the trimmed V and J ends, which lost 6 bases and 11 bases, there was a span of 13 bases. Germline V gene sequence: CDR1 MNHEY, CDR2 SVGAGI. The CDR3 spans 11 residues. CDR3: CASRDTGKAFF. CDR3 nucleotide sequence: TGTGCCAGCAGGGACACTGGGAAGGCTTTCTTT.

The J gene is TRBJ2-7, the V gene TRBV19; 9 bases match TRBD2. With 3 bases clipped from V and 3 bases from J, the junction kept 9 bases outside the gene matches. Germline V CDR1 and CDR2: LNHDA, SQIVND (reference sequence). This CDR3 is built from 16 residues. CDR3 DNA sequence: TGTGCCAGTAGTATTCTAGCGGGGCCGGACGACTACGAGCAGTACTTC. It is translated as CASSILAGPDDYEQYF. Supplemented by reference TRBV19 and TRBJ2-7, the full variable domain reads DGGITQSPKYLFRKEGQNVTLSCEQNLNHDAMYWYRQDPGQGLRLIYYSQIVNDFQKGDIAEGYSVSREKKESFPLTVTSAQKNPTAFYLCASSILAGPDDYEQYFGPGTRLTVT.

This rearrangement joins TRBV7-6 to TRBJ2-1; TRBD2 matches 8 bases. Trimming at V came to 1 base and at J to 9 bases, leaving 8 bases not matched to a gene. Germline values: CDR1 SGHVS, CDR2 FNYEAQ. CDR3 length: 15 residues. CDR3 sequence (DNA): TGTGCCAGCAGCTTAGTTAGCTCGGGAGGGCTTGAGCAGTTCTTC. Its protein product is CASSLVSSGGLEQFF.

The chain employs TRBV2 and TRBJ1-2, with D maybe TRBD1 (6 bases). The germline V and J ends were trimmed by 6 bases and 6 bases, with 11 bases remaining between them. CDR1 is SNHLY and CDR2 is FYNNEI in the germline V gene. The CDR3 has 12 residues. The CDR3, as DNA: TGTGCCAGCAGGAGGACAGCCGATGGCTACACCTTC. Encoded protein: CASRRTADGYTF.

CDR3 loop: CASSLKAGQTSYEQYF. The CDR3 DNA follows: TGCGCCAGCAGCCTAAAGGCGGGACAGACCTCCTACGAGCAGTACTTC. The rearrangement links TRBV4-3 to TRBJ2-7, with a weak D call TRBD1 (7 bases). Deletions cut 4 bases from V and 0 bases from J, with 16 bases between. This CDR3 region has 16 residues. The V gene's germline CDR1 is LGHNA and CDR2 YSLEER.

The chain recombines TRBV7-2 with TRBJ2-2; D uncertain. With 5 bases removed from V and 6 bases from J, the gap between germline ends came to 7 bases. The CDR3 is 12 residues long. Germline assignment: CDR1 SGHTA and CDR2 FQGNSA. CDR3 amino acids: CASSTYAGELFF. The CDR3 nucleotides read TGTGCCAGCAGCACCTATGCCGGGGAGCTGTTTTTT.

The genes are TRBV6-5 and TRBJ1-1; D is unclear. CDR1 and CDR2 (germline): MNHEY, SVGAGI. The V end lost 6 bases, the J end lost 0 bases, and 8 bases lay between the germline ends. The CDR3 extends over 13 amino acids. CDR3: CASRRGLNTEAFF. CDR3 coding DNA: TGTGCCAGCAGACGCGGTTTGAACACTGAAGCTTTCTTT.

This clone was seen a single time. The rearrangement joins TRBV2 to TRBJ1-1; the D is unclear. V was cut by 9 bases and J by 5 bases, with 16 bases left in between. The CDR3 extends over 13 amino acids. Germline lookup yields CDR1 SNHLY and CDR2 FYNNEI. As DNA, the CDR3 is TGTGCCAGGGAAGGAGGGCCTCAAACTGAAGCTTTCTTT. Protein: CAREGGPQTEAFF.

The chain joins TRBV28 to TRBJ2-5; 9 nucleotides match TRBD1. V trimming: 5 bases; J trimming: 3 bases; junction bases outside the gene matches: 10. CDR3 length equals 16 residues. CDR1 is MDHEN and CDR2 is SYDVKM in the germline V gene. This chain's CDR3 is CASSLITGTGKETQYF. CDR3 bases: TGTGCCAGCAGTCTAATCACCGGGACAGGGAAAGAGACCCAGTACTTC.

The chain employs TRBV28 and TRBJ1-5; D is uncertain. Trimming shortened V by 6 bases and J by 5 bases, and 8 bases separated the two germline ends. This CDR3 region has 12 residues. Germline V gives CDR1 MDHEN, CDR2 SYDVKM. DNA of the CDR3: TGTGCCAGCAGGGTCACGGATCAGCCCCAGCATTTT. This translates into CASRVTDQPQHF.

The chain couples TRBV19 to TRBJ1-1, with D possibly being TRBD1 (6 bases). Germline V gene data show CDR1 as LNHDA and CDR2 as SQIVND (reference sequence). V shed 5 bases and J shed 0 bases, with 16 bases lying between them. This CDR3 has 16 amino acids. DNA of the CDR3: TGTGCCAGTAGTCCACCCTCGGGACACTTGAACACTGAAGCTTTCTTT. This gives the protein CASSPPSGHLNTEAFF.

The CDR3 nucleotides read TGTGCCAGTATCGACAGGGGTATAACTGATACGCAGTATTTT. It specifies CASIDRGITDTQYF. The chain links TRBV19 to TRBJ2-3; 8 bases map to TRBD1. The V gene end was trimmed by 7 bases and the J gene end by 6 bases; junction bases not matched to a gene: 9. The germline CDR1 and CDR2 sequences are LNHDA and SQIVND (reference sequence). The CDR3 totals 14 residues.

V is TRBV11-3 and J is TRBJ2-2, with D unresolved. Between the trimmed V and J ends, which lost 0 bases and 4 bases, there was a span of 6 bases. In germline, CDR1 is SGHNT, CDR2 YENEEA. The CDR3 covers 14 residues. The chain's CDR3 is CASSLEFSTGELFF. For the CDR3, the DNA is TGTGCCAGCAGCTTAGAGTTCTCCACCGGGGAGCTGTTTTTT. The complete variable domain, with remaining parts taken from reference TRBV11-3 and TRBJ2-2, reads EAGVVQSPRYKIIEKKQPVAFWCNPISGHNTLYWYLQNLGQGPELLIRYENEEAVDDSQLPKDRFSAERLKGVDSTLKIQPAELGDSAVYLCASSLEFSTGELFFGEGSRLTVL.